This T cell receptor beta chain was sequenced during a study of T cell changes during pregnancy in multiple sclerosis (dated by TCRdb to 2018 to 2020). At the level of the whole study: The study looked at changes in the T cell repertoire across pregnancy in women with multiple sclerosis.

Library prep was done by the immunoSEQ multiplex PCR assay. TCRdb's version of the immuneACCESS table is confined to in-frame rearrangements and falls short of the full clone set. An unresolved V gene accounts for under half of the shortfall where checked; the remainder is of unknown origin. The sample table contains about 40,000 clones; only one count was recorded for 93% of them. Of the sample, roughly 0.41% falls within the top ten clones. Including the terminal cysteine and phenylalanine, the CDR3 comprises 16 residues. Left in the record is the CDR3 DNA by itself, 48 bases read in frame from the first base. As encoded in the germline V gene, CDR1 is SGHVS while CDR2 is FNYEAQ. Trimming accounts for 5 bases at V and 7 bases at J, while the number of junction bases matched to no gene is 8. Worth noting for this clone: This clone's antigen is unknown. No base qualities exist here, and no much larger clone lies one base off it.

The sequencing used CD4+ T cells from peripheral blood mononuclear cells, collected in the first trimester of pregnancy. The clonotype was recovered from a female donor with multiple sclerosis, enrolled in a pregnancy study. The chain is assembled from TRBV7-6 and TRBJ2-2; 12 bases in between match TRBD1. The CDR3 is CASSLLGQGASGELFF. The DNA sequence follows: TGTGCCAGCAGCCTATTGGGACAGGGGGCGAGCGGGGAGCTGTTTTTT.